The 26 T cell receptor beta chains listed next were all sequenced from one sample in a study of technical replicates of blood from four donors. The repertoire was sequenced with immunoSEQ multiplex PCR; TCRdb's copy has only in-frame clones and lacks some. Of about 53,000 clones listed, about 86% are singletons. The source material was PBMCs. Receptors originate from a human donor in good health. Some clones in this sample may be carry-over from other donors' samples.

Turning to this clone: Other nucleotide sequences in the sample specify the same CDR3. For the CDR3, the DNA is TGTGCCAGCAGCACCAGGACAGGGTCCAATCAGCCCCAGCATTTT. This encodes CASSTRTGSNQPQHF. The chain has TRBV28 and TRBJ1-5, with TRBD1 matching over 8 bases. V lost 6 bases and J lost 3; bases outside the gene matches: 7. In germline, CDR1 is MDHEN, CDR2 SYDVKM. The CDR3 length is 15 residues.

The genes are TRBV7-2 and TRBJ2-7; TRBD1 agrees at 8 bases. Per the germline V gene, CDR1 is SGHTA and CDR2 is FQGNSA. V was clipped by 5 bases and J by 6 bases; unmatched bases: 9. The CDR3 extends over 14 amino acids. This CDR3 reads CASSDRDRSSEQYF. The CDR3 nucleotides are TGTGCCAGCAGCGATCGGGACAGGTCTTCCGAGCAGTACTTC.

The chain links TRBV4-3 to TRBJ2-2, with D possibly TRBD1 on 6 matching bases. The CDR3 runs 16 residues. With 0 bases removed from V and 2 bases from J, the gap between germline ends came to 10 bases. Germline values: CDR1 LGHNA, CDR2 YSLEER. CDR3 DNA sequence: TGCGCCAGCAGCCAAGAGGGGACAACCAACACCGGGGAGCTGTTTTTT. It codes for CASSQEGTTNTGELFF.

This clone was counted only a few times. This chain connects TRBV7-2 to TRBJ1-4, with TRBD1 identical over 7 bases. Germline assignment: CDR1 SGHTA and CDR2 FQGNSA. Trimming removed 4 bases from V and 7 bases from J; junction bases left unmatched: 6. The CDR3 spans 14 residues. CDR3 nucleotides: TGTGCCAGCAGCTCTAACAGGGGCGGTGAAAAACTGTTTTTT. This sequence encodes CASSSNRGGEKLFF.

The chain's CDR3 is CASSDVFVQYF. CDR3 nucleotides: TGTGCCAGCAGTGACGTCTTTGTTCAGTACTTC. The chain is built from TRBV2 and TRBJ2-7; D is unclear. The CDR3 is made up of 11 amino acids. Germline assignment: CDR1 SNHLY and CDR2 FYNNEI. V was shortened by 3 bases and J by 10 bases, with 10 bases between the two germline ends.

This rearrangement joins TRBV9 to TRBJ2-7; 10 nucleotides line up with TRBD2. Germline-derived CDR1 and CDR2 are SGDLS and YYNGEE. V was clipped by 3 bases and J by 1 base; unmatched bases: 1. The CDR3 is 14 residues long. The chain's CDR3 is CASSGTSGSYEQYF. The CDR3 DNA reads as TGTGCCAGCAGCGGGACTAGCGGATCCTACGAGCAGTACTTC. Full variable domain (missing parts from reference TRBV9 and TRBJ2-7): DSGVTQTPKHLITATGQRVTLRCSPRSGDLSVYWYQQSLDQGLQFLIQYYNGEERAKGNILERFSAQQFPDLHSELNLSSLELGDSALYFCASSGTSGSYEQYFGPGTRLTVT.

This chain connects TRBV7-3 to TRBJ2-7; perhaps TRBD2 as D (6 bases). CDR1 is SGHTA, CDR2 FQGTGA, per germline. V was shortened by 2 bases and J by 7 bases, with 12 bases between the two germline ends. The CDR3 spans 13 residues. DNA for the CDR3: TGTGCCAGCAGCTTAGGGGTGGGGAGGGAGCAGTACTTC. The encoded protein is CASSLGVGREQYF.

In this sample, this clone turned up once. As DNA, the CDR3 is TGTGCCAGCAGCTTCGACAGGGATTACGAGCAGTACTTC. It codes for CASSFDRDYEQYF. This chain connects TRBV11-3 to TRBJ2-7; 7 bases fit TRBD1. Germline trimming cut 3 bases from V and 4 bases from J; bases unmatched to any gene: 3. The CDR3 consists of 13 residues. Germline V lookup: CDR1 SGHNT, CDR2 YENEEA.

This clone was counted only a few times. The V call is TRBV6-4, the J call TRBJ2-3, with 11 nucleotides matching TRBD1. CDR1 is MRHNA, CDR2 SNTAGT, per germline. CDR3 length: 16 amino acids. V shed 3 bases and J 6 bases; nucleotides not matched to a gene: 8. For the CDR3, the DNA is TGTGCCAGCAGTGATTCGCGGGACAGGGGGTCGGATACGCAGTATTTT. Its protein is CASSDSRDRGSDTQYF.

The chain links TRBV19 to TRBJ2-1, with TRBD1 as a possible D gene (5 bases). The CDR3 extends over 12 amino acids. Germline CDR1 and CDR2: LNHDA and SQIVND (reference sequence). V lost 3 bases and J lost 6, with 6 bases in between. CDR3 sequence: CASSMTVNEQFF. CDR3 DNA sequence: TGTGCCAGTAGTATGACAGTCAATGAGCAGTTCTTC.

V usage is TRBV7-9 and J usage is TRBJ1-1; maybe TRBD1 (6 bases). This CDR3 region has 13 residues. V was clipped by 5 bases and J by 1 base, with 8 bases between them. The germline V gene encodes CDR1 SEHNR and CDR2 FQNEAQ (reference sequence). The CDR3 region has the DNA TGTGCCAGCAGCCCACAGGGGAACACTGAAGCTTTCTTT. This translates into CASSPQGNTEAFF.

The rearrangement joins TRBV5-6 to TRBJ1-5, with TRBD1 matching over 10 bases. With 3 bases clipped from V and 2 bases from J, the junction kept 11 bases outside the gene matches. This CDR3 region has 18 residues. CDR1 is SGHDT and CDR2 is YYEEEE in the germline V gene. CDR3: CASSSRERQGAGNQPQHF. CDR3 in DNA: TGTGCCAGCAGCTCCAGAGAGAGACAGGGGGCTGGCAATCAGCCCCAGCATTTT.

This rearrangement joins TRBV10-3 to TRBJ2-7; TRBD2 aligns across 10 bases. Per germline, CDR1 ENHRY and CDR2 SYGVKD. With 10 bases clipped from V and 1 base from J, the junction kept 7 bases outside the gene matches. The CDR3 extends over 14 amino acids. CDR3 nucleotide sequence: TGTGCCACCTTAGCGGGGGGAAATTCCTACGAGCAGTACTTC. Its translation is CATLAGGNSYEQYF.

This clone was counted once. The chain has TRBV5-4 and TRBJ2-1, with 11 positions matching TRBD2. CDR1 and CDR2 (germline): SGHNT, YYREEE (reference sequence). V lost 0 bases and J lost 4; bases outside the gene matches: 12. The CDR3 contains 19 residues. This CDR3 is CASSLVASGGLTQYNEQFF. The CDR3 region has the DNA TGTGCCAGCAGCTTGGTGGCTAGCGGGGGGCTAACCCAATACAATGAGCAGTTCTTC.

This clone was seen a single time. CDR3 residues: CASSLERNSGNTIYF. The CDR3 DNA sequence: TGTGCCAGCAGCTTAGAGCGGAACTCTGGAAACACCATATATTTT. The chain is built from TRBV7-2 and TRBJ1-3, with D unclear. The CDR3 contains 15 residues. Looked up from germline, CDR1 is SGHTA and CDR2 is FQGNSA. The V and J ends lost 1 base and 0 bases respectively, with 7 bases between them. Looking up the rest from reference TRBV7-2 and TRBJ1-3 gives the full variable domain: GAGVSQSPSNKVTEKGKDVELRCDPISGHTALYWYRQSLGQGLEFLIYFQGNSAPDKSGLPSDRFSAERTGGSVSTLTIQRTQQEDSAVYLCASSLERNSGNTIYFGEGSWLTVV.

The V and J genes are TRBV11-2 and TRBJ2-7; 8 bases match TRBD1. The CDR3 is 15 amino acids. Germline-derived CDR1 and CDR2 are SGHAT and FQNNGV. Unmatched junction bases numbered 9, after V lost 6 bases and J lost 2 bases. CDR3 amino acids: CASRGEQGVTYEQYF. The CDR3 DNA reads TGTGCCAGCAGGGGGGAACAGGGGGTTACCTACGAGCAGTACTTC.

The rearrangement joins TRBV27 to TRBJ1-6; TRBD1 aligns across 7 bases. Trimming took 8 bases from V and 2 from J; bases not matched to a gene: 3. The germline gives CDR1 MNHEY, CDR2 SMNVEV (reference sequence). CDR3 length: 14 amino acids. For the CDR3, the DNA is TGTGCCAGCCGACAGGGCCCCTATAATTCACCCCTCCACTTT. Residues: CASRQGPYNSPLHF.

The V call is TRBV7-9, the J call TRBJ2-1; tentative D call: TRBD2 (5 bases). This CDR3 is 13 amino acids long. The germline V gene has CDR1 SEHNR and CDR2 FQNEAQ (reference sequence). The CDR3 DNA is TGTGCTACAACCGAGGGCGTAGGACGTGAGCAGTTCTTC. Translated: CATTEGVGREQFF.

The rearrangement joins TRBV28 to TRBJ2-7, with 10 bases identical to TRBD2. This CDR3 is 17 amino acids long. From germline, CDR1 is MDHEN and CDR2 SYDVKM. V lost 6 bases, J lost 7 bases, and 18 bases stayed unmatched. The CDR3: CASSLGLGSSGRDEQYF. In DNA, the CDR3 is TGTGCCAGCAGCTTGGGGCTTGGGTCTAGCGGGAGAGATGAGCAGTACTTC.

CDR3 region: CASSLAAGELFF. The CDR3 nucleotides read TGTGCCAGCAGCTTGGCTGCCGGGGAGCTGTTTTTT. The J gene is TRBJ2-2, the V gene TRBV5-6; D is unclear. The CDR3 runs 12 residues. Germline V lookup: CDR1 SGHDT, CDR2 YYEEEE. The V gene lost 0 bases and the J gene lost 6 bases, with 3 bases spanning the gap.

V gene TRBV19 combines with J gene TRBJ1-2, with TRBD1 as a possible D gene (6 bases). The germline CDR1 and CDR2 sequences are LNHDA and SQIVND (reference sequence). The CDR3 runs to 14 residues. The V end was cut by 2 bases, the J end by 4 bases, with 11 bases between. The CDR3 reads CASSILGAIYGYTF. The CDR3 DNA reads TGTGCCAGTAGTATACTGGGGGCCATCTATGGCTACACCTTC.

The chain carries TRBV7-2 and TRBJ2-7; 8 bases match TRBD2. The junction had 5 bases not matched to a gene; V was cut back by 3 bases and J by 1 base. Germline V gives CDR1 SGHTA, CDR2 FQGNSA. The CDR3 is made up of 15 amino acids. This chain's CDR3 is CASSFTGGASYEQYF. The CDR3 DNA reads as TGTGCCAGCAGCTTCACGGGAGGGGCATCCTACGAGCAGTACTTC.

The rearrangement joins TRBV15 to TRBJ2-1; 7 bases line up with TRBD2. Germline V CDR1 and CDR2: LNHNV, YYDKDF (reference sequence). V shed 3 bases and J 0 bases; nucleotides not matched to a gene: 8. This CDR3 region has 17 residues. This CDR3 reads CATSSHPRGSSYNEQFF. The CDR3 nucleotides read TGTGCCACCAGCAGCCATCCCCGCGGGAGCTCCTACAATGAGCAGTTCTTC.

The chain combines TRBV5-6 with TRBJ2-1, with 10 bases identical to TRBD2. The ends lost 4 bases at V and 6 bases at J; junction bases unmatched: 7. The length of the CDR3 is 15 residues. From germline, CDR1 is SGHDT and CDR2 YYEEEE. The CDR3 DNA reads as TGTGCCAGCAGCCGGGAAAGCGGGAGGGGCAATGAGCAGTTCTTC. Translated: CASSRESGRGNEQFF.

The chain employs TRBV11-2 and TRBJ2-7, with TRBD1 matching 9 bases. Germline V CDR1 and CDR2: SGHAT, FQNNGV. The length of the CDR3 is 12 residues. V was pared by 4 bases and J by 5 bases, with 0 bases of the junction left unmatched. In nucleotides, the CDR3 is TGTGCCAGCAGCTGGGACAGGGACGAGCAGTACTTC. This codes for CASSWDRDEQYF.

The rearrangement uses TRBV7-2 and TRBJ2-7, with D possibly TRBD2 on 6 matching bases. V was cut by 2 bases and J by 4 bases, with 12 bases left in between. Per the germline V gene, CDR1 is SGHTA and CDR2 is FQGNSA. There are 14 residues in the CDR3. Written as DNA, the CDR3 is TGTGCCAGCAGCTTATCGGGAGAAAGATACGAGCAGTACTTC. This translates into CASSLSGERYEQYF.